Given below is one T cell receptor beta chain in context. The length of the CDR3 is 19 residues. The data stem from a study of cytomegalovirus exposure and HLA in healthy donors. The PCR employed 60 Vbeta primers together with 13 Jbeta primers. Repertoires were generated with immunoSEQ multiplex PCR, while TCRdb's copy carries only in-frame clones and drops some. In the table there are roughly 77,000 clones, approximately 79% of which are singletons. Sequencing was carried out using PBMCs. This sequence originates from a woman aged 40-49 years in good health and CMV-seropositive. The chain couples TRBV21-1 to TRBJ1-5; TRBD1 is the table's D call and was not checked against the DNA. TRBV21-1 is classified as a pseudogene. The CDR3 here is CASSKVDRDRKYSNQPQHF. The CDR3 DNA reads as TGTGCCAGCAGCAAGGTGGACCGGGACAGAAAGTATAGCAATCAGCCCCAGCATTTT.